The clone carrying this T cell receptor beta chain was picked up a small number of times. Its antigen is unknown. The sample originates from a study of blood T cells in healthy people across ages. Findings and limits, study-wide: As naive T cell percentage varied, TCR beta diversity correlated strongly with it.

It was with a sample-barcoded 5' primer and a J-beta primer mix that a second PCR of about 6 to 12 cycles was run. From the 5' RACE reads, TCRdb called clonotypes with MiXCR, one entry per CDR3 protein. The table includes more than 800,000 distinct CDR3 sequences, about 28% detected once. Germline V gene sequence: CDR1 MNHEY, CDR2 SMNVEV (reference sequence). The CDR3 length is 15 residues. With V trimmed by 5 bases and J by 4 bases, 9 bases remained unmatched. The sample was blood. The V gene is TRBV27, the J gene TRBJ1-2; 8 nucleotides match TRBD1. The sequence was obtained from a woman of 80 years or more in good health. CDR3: CASSPRTGLGYGYTF. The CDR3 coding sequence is TGTGCCAGCAGTCCCCGGACAGGGTTGGGCTATGGCTACACCTTC.